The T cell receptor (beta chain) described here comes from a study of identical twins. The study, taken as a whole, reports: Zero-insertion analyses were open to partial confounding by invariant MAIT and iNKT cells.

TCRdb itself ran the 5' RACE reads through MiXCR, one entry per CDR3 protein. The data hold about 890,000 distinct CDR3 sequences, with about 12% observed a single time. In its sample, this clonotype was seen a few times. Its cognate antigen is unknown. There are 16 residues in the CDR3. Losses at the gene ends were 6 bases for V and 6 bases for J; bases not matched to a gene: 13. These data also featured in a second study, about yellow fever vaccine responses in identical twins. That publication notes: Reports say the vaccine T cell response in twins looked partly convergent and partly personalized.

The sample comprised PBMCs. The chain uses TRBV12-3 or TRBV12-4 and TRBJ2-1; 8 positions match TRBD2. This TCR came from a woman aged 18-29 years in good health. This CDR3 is CASRWGSGKSLNEQFF. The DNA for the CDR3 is TGTGCCAGCAGGTGGGGTAGCGGGAAGTCCCTCAATGAGCAGTTCTTC.